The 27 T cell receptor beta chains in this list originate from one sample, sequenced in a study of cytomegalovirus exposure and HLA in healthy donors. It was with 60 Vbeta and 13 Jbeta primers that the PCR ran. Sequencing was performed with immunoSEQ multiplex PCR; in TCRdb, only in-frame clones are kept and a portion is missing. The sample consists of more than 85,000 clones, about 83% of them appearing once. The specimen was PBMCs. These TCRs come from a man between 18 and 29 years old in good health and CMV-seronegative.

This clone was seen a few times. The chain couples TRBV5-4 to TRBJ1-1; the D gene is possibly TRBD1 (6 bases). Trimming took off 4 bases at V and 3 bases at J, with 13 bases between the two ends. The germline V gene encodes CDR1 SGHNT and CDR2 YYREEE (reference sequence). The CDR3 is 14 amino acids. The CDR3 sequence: CASSQQGWDTEAFF. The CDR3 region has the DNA TGTGCCAGCAGCCAACAGGGTTGGGACACTGAAGCTTTCTTT.

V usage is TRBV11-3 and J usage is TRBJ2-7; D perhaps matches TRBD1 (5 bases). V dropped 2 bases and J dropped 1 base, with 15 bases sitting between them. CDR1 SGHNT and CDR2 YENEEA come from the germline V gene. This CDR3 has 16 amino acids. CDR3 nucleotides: TGTGCCAGCAGCTTACGACAGATTTCACTTTCCTACGAGCAGTACTTC. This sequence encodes CASSLRQISLSYEQYF.

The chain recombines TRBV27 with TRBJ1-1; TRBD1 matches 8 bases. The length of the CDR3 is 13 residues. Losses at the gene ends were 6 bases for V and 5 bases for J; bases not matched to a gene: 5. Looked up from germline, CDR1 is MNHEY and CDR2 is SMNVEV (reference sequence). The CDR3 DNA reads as TGTGCCAGCAGAAACACAGGGGGGACTGAAGCTTTCTTT. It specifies CASRNTGGTEAFF.

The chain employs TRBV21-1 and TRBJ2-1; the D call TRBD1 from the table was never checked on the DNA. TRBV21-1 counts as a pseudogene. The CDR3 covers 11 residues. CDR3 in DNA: TGTGCCAGCAGCATCCGGGACATTTTGTTCTTC. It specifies CASSIRDILFF.

CDR3 protein: CASSVNRQGPYGYTF. The CDR3 DNA reads TGTGCCAGCAGCGTCAATCGACAGGGTCCCTATGGCTACACCTTC. The chain links TRBV7-9 to TRBJ1-2; TRBD1 matches at 7 bases. The CDR3 runs 15 residues. Trimming cost V 5 bases and J 4 bases; bases outside gene matches: 10. Germline assignment: CDR1 SEHNR and CDR2 FQNEAQ (reference sequence).

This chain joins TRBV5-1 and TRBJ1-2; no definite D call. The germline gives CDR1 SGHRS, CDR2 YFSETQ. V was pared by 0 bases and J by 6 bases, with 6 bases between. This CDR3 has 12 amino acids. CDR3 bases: TGCGCCAGCAGCTTGGGCGGGGATGGCTACACCTTC. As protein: CASSLGGDGYTF.

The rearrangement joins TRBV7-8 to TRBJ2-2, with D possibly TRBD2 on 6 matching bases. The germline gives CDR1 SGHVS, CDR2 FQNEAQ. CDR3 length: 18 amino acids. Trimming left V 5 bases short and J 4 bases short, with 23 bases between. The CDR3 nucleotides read TGTGCCAGCAGCCCAGGCTCTTTTCGGGGAGCGGGCACCGGGGAGCTGTTTTTT. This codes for CASSPGSFRGAGTGELFF.

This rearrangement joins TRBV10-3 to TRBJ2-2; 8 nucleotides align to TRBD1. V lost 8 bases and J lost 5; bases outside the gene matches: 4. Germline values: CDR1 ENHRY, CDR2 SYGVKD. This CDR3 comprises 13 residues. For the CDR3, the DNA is TGTGCCATCCGGACAGGGCCTACCGGGGAGCTGTTTTTT. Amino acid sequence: CAIRTGPTGELFF.

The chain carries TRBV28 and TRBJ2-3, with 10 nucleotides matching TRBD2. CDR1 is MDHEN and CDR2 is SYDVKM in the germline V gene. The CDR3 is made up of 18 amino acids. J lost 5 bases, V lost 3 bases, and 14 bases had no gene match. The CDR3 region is CASSFSAAQREGEDTQYF. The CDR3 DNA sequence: TGTGCCAGCAGTTTCTCGGCGGCGCAGCGGGAGGGGGAAGATACGCAGTATTTT.

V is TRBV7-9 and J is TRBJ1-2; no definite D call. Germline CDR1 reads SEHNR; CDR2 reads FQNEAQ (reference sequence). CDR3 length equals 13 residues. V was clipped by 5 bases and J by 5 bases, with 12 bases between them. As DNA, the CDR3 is TGTGCCAGCAGCGGCTTATTCGGGTATGGCTACACCTTC. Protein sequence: CASSGLFGYGYTF.

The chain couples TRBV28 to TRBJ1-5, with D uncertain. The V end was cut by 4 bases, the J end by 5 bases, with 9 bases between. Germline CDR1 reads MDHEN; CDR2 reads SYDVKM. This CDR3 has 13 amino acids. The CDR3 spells CASSSSPHQPQHF. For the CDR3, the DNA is TGTGCCAGCAGTTCGTCTCCCCATCAGCCCCAGCATTTT.

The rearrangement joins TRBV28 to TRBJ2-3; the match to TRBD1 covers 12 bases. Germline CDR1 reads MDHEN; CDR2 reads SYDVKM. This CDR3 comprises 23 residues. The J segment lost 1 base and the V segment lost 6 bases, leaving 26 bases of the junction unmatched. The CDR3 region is CASRERDRGRLAEAMGRTDTQYF. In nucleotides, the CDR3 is TGTGCCAGCAGAGAAAGGGACAGGGGGCGGCTAGCGGAGGCGATGGGACGCACAGATACGCAGTATTTT.

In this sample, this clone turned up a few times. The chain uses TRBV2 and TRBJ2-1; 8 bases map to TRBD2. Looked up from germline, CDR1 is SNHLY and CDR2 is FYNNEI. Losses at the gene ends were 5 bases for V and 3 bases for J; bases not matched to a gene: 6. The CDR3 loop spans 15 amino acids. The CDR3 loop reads CASSSPGLDYNEQFF. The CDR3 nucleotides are TGTGCCAGCAGTTCTCCGGGACTAGACTACAATGAGCAGTTCTTC.

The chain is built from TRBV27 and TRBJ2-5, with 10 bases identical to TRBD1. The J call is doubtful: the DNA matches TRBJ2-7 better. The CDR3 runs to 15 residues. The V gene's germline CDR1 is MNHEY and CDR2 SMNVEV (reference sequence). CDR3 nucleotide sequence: TGTGCCAGCAGAAACACCGGGACAGGGGCTCACGAGCAGTACTTC. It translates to CASRNTGTGAHEQYF.

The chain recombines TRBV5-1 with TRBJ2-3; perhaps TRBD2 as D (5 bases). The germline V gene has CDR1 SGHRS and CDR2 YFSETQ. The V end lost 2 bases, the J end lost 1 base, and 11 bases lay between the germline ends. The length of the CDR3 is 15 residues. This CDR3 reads CASSFEGVGTDTQYF. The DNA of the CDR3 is TGCGCCAGCAGCTTCGAGGGAGTGGGCACAGATACGCAGTATTTT.

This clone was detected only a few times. The CDR3 loop is CASSLVGGNTEAFF. DNA for the CDR3: TGTGCCAGCAGCTTAGTGGGGGGGAACACTGAAGCTTTCTTT. The chain links TRBV7-9 to TRBJ1-1; D might be TRBD1 (5 bases). Trimming shortened V by 1 base and J by 1 base, and 7 bases separated the two germline ends. Looked up from germline, CDR1 is SEHNR and CDR2 is FQNEAQ (reference sequence). The CDR3 is 14 residues long.

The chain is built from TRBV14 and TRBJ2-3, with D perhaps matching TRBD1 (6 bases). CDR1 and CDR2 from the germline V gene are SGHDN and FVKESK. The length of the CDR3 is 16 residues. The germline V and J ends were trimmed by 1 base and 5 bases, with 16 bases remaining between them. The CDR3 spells CASSQVQGQLGDTQYF. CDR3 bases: TGTGCCAGCAGCCAAGTGCAGGGGCAGTTGGGAGATACGCAGTATTTT. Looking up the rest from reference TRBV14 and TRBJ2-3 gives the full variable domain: EAGVTQFPSHSVIEKGQTVTLRCDPISGHDNLYWYRRVMGKEIKFLLHFVKESKQDESGMPNNRFLAERTGGTYSTLKVQPAELEDSGVYFCASSQVQGQLGDTQYFGPGTRLTVL.

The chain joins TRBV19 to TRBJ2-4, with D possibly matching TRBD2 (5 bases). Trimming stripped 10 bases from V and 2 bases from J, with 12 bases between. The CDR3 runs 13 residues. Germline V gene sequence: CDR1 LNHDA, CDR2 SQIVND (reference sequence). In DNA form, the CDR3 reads TGTGCCACCCAAGAGGGCACCAAAAACATTCAGTACTTC. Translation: CATQEGTKNIQYF. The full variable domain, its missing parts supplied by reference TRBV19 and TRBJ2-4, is DGGITQSPKYLFRKEGQNVTLSCEQNLNHDAMYWYRQDPGQGLRLIYYSQIVNDFQKGDIAEGYSVSREKKESFPLTVTSAQKNPTAFYLCATQEGTKNIQYFGAGTRLSVL.

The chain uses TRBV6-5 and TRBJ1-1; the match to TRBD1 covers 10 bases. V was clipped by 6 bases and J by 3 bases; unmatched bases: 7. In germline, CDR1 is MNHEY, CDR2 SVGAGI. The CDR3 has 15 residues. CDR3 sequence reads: CASRSGTGVDTEAFF. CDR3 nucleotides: TGTGCCAGCAGGTCCGGGACAGGGGTGGACACTGAAGCTTTCTTT.

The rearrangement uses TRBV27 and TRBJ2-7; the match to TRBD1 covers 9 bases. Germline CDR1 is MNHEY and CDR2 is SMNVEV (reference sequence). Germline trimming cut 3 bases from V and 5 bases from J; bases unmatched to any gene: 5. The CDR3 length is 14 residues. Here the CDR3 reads CASSLTGGTHEQYF. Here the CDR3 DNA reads TGTGCCAGCAGTTTGACAGGGGGAACTCACGAGCAGTACTTC.

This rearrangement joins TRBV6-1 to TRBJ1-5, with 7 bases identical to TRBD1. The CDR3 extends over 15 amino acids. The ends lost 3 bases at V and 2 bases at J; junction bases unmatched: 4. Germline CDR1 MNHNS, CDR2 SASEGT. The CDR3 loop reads CASSDTGAGNQPQHF. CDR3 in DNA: TGTGCCAGCAGTGATACAGGGGCGGGCAATCAGCCCCAGCATTTT.

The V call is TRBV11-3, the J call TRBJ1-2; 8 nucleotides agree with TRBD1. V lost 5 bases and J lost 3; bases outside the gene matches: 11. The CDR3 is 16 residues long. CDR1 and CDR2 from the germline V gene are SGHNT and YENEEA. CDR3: CASSPDPGQADYGYTF. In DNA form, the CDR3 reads TGTGCCAGCAGCCCGGATCCGGGACAGGCGGACTATGGCTACACCTTC.

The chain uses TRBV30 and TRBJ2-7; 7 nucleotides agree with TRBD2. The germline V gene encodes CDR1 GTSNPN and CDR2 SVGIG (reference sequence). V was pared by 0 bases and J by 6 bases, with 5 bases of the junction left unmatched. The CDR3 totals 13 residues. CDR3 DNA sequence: TGTGCCTGGAGTGTATCCGCGGGAGTCGAGCAGTACTTC. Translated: CAWSVSAGVEQYF.

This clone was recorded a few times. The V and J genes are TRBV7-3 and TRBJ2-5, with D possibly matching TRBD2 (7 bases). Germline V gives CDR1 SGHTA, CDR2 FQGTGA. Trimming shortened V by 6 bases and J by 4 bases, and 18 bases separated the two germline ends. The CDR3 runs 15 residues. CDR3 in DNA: TGTGCCAGCAGTGCCAGGGGAGGGCCGTTAGAGACCCAGTACTTC. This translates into CASSARGGPLETQYF.

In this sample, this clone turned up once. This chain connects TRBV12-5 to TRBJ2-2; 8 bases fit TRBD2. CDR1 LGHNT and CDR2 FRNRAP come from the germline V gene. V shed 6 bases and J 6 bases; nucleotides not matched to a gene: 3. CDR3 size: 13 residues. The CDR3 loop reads CASGSGGPGELFF. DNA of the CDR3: TGTGCTAGTGGGTCGGGAGGGCCCGGGGAGCTGTTTTTT.

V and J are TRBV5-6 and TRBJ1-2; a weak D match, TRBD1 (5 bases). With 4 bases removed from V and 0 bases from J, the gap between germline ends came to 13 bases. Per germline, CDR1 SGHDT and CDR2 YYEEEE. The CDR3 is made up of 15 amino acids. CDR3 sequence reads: CASSRDRRTNYGYTF. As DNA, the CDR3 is TGTGCCAGCAGCCGTGACAGACGAACTAACTATGGCTACACCTTC.

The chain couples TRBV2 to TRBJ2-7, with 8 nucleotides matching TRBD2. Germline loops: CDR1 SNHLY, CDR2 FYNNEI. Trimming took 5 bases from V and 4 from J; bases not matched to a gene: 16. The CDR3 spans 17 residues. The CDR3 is CASSHQVLAAGTYEQYF. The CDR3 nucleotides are TGTGCCAGCAGTCACCAGGTACTAGCGGCCGGAACTTACGAGCAGTACTTC.